This T cell receptor beta chain was recorded in a study of beta chain features in type 1 diabetes. Study-level background: Across the samples, 90 million to 120 million sorted cells were examined in total. General study findings and limits: Shorter TCRB CDR3s, moderately but significantly so, marked every one of the four CD4+ subsets in Type 1 diabetes patients.

With 4 bases removed from V and 2 bases from J, the gap between germline ends came to 9 bases. There are 14 residues in the CDR3. Germline CDR1 and CDR2: SGHAT and FQNNGV. About this clone: Its specificity is unknown.

TCRB transcripts that were expressed got sequenced, as all of the isolated RNA had been reverse transcribed. The method was immunoSEQ multiplex PCR; TCRdb's version includes in-frame clones alone and lacks a portion of them. The data contain hundreds of thousands of clones, more than 13% of them seen just once; the ten biggest clones take up around 0.04%. The rearrangement uses TRBV11-2 and TRBJ2-1; the D is unclear. The source of this sequence is a man between 18 and 29 years old with type 1 diabetes. The sample was naive CD4+ T cells from blood. CDR3 sequence reads: CASSSLATYNEQFF. The CDR3 DNA sequence: TGTGCCAGCAGCTCTCTCGCGACCTACAATGAGCAGTTCTTC.